The present T cell receptor beta chain was sequenced within a study of cytomegalovirus exposure and HLA in healthy donors. The wider study: Previous work identified roughly 120 million unique TCR beta sequences from some 170 million T cells.

Primers: 60 Vbeta forward and 13 Jbeta reverse. Data came from immunoSEQ multiplex PCR; TCRdb stores just in-frame clones and leaves some out. The table lists 200,000 to 250,000 clones, 77% of them singletons. CDR1 is MNHEY, CDR2 SMNVEV, per germline (reference sequence). CDR3 length equals 14 residues. V was pared by 6 bases and J by 0 bases, with 12 bases between. The sequence derives from a woman aged 55-70 years in good health and CMV-seropositive. The chain couples TRBV27 to TRBJ2-7; D is perhaps TRBD1 (6 bases). Specimen: PBMCs. The CDR3 is CASRDSFYSYEQYF. DNA of the CDR3: TGTGCCAGCAGGGACAGTTTTTACTCCTACGAGCAGTACTTC.